The 4 T cell receptor beta chains given below trace back to one sample, sequenced in a study of low-dose radiotherapy and immunotherapy resistance in tumors. Indicated time point: before trial treatment. cDNA synthesis used a TRAV/TRBV-specific primer set for both chains. TCRs were put through approximately 20 PCR cycles of amplification with Phusion. A constant-region primer and the V-primer adapter served as the primer pair. TCRdb called the reads again in MiXCR, with one record for every CDR3 protein. The sample has 45,000 to 75,000 distinct CDR3 sequences; 20% to 25% are singletons. This specimen was PBMCs, taken before treatment. The receptor source for this set is a male donor with prostate cancer.

At least ten counts were recorded for this clonotype. The V call is TRBV24-1, the J call TRBJ2-1, with 14 bases matching TRBD2. After removal of 9 bases from V and 8 bases from J, the junction contained 5 bases not matched to a gene. The CDR3 extends over 14 amino acids. Germline assignment: CDR1 KGHDR and CDR2 SFDVKD. This CDR3 reads CATRGLAGEDEQFF. The CDR3 DNA reads TGTGCCACCCGGGGACTAGCGGGAGAGGATGAGCAGTTCTTC.

This clonotype was seen a handful of times. The chain combines TRBV9 with TRBJ2-1; 7 bases fit TRBD2. V trimming: 2 bases; J trimming: 5 bases; junction bases outside the gene matches: 7. The germline V gene has CDR1 SGDLS and CDR2 YYNGEE. The CDR3 consists of 15 residues. The chain's CDR3 is CASSVGSSGHNEQFF. The CDR3 nucleotides read TGTGCCAGCAGCGTTGGGTCTAGCGGTCACAATGAGCAGTTCTTC.

This clonotype was found many times. This chain uses TRBV3-1 with TRBJ1-5; D is uncertain. Trimming stripped 2 bases from V and 7 bases from J, with 15 bases between. From germline, CDR1 is LGHDT and CDR2 YNNKEL (reference sequence). The CDR3 totals 15 residues. In DNA form, the CDR3 reads TGTGCCAGCAGCCAAACTAACGGGGTAGGACAGCCCCAGCATTTT. It yields the protein CASSQTNGVGQPQHF.

This clonotype appeared many times. The chain links TRBV9 to TRBJ1-3; D remains ambiguous. Trimming took 2 bases from V and 3 from J, leaving 15 bases between them. The CDR3 contains 16 residues. Per germline, CDR1 SGDLS and CDR2 YYNGEE. CDR3 coding DNA: TGTGCCAGCAGCGTTGGACGGAACCCTGGTGGAAACACCATATATTTT. This translates into CASSVGRNPGGNTIYF.